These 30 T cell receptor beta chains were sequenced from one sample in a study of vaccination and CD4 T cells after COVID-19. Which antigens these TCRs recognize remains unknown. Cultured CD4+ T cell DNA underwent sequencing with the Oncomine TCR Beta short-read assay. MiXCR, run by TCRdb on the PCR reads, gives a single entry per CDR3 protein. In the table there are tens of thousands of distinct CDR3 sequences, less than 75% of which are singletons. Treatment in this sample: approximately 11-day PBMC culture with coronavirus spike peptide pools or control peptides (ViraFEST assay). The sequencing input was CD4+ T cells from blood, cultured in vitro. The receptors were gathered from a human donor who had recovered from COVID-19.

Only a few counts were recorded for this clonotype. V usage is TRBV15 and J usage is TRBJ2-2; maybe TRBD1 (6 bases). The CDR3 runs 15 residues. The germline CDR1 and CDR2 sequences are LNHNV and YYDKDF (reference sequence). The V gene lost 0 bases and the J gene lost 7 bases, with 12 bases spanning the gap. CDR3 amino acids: CATSREGVQGGELFF. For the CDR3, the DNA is TGTGCCACCAGCAGAGAGGGCGTACAGGGCGGGGAGCTGTTTTTT.

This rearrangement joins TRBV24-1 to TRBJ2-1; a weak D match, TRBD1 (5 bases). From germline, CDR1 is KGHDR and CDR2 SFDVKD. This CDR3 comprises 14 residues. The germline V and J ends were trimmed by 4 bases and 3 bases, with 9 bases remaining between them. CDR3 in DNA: TGTGCCACCAGTGAGGACACCTTCTACAATGAGCAGTTCTTC. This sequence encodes CATSEDTFYNEQFF.

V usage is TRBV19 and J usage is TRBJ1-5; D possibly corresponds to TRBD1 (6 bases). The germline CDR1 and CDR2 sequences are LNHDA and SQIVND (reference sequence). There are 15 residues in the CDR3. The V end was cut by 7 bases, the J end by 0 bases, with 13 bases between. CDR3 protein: CASNRDLYSNQPQHF. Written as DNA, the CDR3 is TGTGCCAGTAACAGGGACCTATATAGCAATCAGCCCCAGCATTTT.

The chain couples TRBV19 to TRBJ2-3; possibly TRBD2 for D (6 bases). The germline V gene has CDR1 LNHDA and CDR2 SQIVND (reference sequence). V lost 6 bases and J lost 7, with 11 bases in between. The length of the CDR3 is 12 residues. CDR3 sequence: CASRWSGYTQYF. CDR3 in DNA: TGTGCCAGTAGATGGAGCGGGTATACGCAGTATTTT.

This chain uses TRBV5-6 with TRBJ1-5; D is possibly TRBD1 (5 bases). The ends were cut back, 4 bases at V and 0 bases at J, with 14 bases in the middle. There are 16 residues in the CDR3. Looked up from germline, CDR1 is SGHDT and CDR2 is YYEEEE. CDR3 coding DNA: TGTGCCAGCAGCGTATGGACGGGGCTTAGCAATCAGCCCCAGCATTTT. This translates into CASSVWTGLSNQPQHF.

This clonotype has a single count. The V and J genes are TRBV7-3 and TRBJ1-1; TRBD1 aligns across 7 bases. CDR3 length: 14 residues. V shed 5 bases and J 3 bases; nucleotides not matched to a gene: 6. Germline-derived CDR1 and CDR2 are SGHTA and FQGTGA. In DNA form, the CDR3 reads TGTGCCAGCAGCCCGACAGGGTGGCACACTGAAGCTTTCTTT. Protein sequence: CASSPTGWHTEAFF.

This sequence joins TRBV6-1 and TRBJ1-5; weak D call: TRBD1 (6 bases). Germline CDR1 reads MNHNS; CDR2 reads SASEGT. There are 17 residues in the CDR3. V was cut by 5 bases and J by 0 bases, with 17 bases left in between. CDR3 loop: CASSRGGSLYSNQPQHF. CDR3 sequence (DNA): TGTGCCAGCAGTAGGGGGGGGAGCCTTTATAGCAATCAGCCCCAGCATTTT.

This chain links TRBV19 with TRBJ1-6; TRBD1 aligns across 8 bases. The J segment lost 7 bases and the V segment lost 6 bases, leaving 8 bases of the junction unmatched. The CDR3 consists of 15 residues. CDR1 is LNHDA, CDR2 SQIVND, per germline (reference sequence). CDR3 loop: CASRFRDRQNSPLHF. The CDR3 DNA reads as TGTGCCAGTAGGTTCCGGGACAGGCAAAATTCACCCCTCCACTTT.

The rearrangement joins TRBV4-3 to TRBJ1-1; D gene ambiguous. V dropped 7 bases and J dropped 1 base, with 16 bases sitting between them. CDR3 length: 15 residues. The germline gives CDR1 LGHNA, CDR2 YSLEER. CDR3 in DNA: TGCGCCAGCACCCCAAGGGCAGCCTCGAACACTGAAGCTTTCTTT. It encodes CASTPRAASNTEAFF.

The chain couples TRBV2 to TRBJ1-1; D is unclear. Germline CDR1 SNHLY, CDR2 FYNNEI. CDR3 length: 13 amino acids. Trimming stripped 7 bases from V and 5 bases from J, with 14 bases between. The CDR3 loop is CASNRGYKTEAFF. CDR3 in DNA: TGTGCCAGCAATCGCGGGTATAAGACTGAAGCTTTCTTT.

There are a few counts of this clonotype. Here the CDR3 reads CAARGTGINGYGYTF. In nucleotides, the CDR3 is TGTGCCGCGAGGGGCACCGGGATCAATGGGTATGGCTACACCTTC. The chain employs TRBV6-1 and TRBJ1-2; D is perhaps TRBD1 (5 bases). The CDR3 sequence is 15 residues long. Germline V gene data show CDR1 as MNHNS and CDR2 as SASEGT. The germline V and J ends were trimmed by 11 bases and 5 bases, with 24 bases remaining between them.

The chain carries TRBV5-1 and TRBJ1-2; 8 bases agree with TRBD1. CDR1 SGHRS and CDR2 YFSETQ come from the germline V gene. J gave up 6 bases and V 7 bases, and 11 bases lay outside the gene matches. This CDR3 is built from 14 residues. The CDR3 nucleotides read TGCGCCAGCTCCCTCGGGGCAGGGGGCAATGGCTACACCTTC. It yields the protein CASSLGAGGNGYTF.

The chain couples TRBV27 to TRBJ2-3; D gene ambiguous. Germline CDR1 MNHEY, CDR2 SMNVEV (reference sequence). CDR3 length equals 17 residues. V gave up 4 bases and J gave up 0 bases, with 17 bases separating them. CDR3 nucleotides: TGTGCCAGCAGTTCCTACAGCGCTGGTCCTAGCACAGATACGCAGTATTTT. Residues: CASSSYSAGPSTDTQYF.

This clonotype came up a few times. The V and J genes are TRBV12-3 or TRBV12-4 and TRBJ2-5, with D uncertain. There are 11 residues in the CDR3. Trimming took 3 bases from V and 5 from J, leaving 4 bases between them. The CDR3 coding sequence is TGTGCCAGCAGTTTCGGGGAGACCCAGTACTTC. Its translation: CASSFGETQYF.

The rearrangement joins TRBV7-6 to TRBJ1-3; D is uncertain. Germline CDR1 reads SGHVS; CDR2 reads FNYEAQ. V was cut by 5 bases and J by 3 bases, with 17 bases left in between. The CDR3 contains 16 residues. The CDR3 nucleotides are TGTGCCAGCAGCCCCACCAATCGGGGTTTTGGAAACACCATATATTTT. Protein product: CASSPTNRGFGNTIYF. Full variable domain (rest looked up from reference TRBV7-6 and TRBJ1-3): GAGVSQSPRYKVTKRGQDVALRCDPISGHVSLYWYRQALGQGPEFLTYFNYEAQQDKSGLPNDRFSAERPEGSISTLTIQRTEQRDSAMYRCASSPTNRGFGNTIYFGEGSWLTVV.

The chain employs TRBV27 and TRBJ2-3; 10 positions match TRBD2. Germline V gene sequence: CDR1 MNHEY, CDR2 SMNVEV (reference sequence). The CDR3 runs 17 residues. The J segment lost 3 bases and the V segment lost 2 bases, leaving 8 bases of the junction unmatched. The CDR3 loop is CASSLILLAGATDTQYF. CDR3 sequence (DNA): TGTGCCAGCAGTTTAATTCTCCTAGCGGGAGCAACAGATACGCAGTATTTT.

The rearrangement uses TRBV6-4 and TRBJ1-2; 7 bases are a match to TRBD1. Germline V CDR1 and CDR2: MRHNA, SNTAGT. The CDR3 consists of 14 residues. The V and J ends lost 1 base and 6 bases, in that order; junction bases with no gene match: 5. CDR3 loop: CASSDFYGTDGYTF. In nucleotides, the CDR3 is TGTGCCAGCAGTGACTTCTACGGGACAGATGGCTACACCTTC.

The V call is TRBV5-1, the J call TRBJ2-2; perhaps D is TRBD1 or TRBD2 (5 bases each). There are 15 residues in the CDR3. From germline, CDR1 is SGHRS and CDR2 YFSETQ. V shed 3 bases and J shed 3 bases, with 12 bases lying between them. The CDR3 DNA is TGCGCCAGCAGCTGGACCGGGACCTACACCGGGGAGCTGTTTTTT. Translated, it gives CASSWTGTYTGELFF.

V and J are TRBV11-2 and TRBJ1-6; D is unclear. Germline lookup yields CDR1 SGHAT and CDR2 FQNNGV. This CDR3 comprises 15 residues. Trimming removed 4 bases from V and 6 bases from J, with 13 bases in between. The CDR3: CASSSTPLANSPLHF. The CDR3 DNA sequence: TGTGCCAGCAGCTCGACCCCCCTGGCTAATTCACCCCTCCACTTT.

The CDR3 spells CAISDSREGSYEQYF. The CDR3 DNA follows: TGTGCCATCAGTGATTCGCGGGAGGGATCCTACGAGCAGTACTTC. The chain combines TRBV10-3 with TRBJ2-7; 9 bases align to TRBD2. The J segment lost 1 base and the V segment lost 3 bases, leaving 4 bases of the junction unmatched. CDR3 size: 15 residues. Germline values: CDR1 ENHRY, CDR2 SYGVKD.

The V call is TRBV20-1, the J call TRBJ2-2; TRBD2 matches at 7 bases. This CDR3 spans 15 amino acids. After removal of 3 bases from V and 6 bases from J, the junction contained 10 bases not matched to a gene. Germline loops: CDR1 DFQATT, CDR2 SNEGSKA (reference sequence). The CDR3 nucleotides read TGCAGTGCTAGGAGTGGGCTGGGGAGGGCCGGGGAGCTGTTTTTT. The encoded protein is CSARSGLGRAGELFF.

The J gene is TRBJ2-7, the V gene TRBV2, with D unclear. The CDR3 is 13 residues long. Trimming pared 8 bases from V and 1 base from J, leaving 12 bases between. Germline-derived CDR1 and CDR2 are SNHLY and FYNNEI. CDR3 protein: CASGPDGSYEQYF. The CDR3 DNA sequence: TGTGCCAGCGGGCCCGACGGGTCCTACGAGCAGTACTTC.

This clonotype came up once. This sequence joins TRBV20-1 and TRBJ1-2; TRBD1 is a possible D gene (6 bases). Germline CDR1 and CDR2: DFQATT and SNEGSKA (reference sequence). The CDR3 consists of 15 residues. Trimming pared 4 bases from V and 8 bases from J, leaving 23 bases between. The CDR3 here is CSATGGLQGGTGYTF. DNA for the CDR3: TGCAGTGCTACGGGGGGGTTGCAGGGCGGGACAGGCTACACCTTC.

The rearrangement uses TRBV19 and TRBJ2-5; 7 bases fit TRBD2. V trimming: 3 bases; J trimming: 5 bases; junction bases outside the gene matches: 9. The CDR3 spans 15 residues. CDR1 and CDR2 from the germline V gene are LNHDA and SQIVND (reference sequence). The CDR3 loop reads CASSISPAGSETQYF. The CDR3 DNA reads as TGTGCCAGTAGTATTAGTCCAGCGGGAAGCGAGACCCAGTACTTC.

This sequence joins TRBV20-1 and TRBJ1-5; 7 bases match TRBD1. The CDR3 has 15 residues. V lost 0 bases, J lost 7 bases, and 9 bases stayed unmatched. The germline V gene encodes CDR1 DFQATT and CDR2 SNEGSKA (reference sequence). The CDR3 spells CSARERQGVVQPQHF. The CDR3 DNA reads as TGCAGTGCTAGAGAACGGCAGGGGGTAGTGCAGCCCCAGCATTTT.

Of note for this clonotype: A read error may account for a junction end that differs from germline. The CDR3, as DNA: TGTGCCAACAGTGACAGGGAATCTGGAAACACCATATATTTT. Protein: CANSDRESGNTIYF. The genes are TRBV12-3 or TRBV12-4 and TRBJ1-3; 7 nucleotides align to TRBD1. The length of the CDR3 is 14 residues.

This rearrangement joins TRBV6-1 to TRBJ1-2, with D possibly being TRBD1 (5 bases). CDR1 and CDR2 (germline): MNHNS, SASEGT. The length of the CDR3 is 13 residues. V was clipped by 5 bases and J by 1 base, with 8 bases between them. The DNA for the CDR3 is TGTGCCAGCAGTCCGACAGTTAACTATGGCTACACCTTC. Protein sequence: CASSPTVNYGYTF.

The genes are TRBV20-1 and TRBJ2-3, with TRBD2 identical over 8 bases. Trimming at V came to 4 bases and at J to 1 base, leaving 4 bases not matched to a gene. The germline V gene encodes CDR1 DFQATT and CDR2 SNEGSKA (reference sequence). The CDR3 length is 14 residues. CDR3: CSATGLGRTDTQYF. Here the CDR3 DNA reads TGCAGTGCTACGGGACTAGGGCGCACAGATACGCAGTATTTT.

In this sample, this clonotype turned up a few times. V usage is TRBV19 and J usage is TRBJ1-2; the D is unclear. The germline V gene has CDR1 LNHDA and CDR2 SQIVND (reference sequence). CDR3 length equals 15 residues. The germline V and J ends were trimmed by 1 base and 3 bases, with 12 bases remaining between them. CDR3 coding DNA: TGTGCCAGTAGTATAGCCGGGGAGGGCGACTATGGCTACACCTTC. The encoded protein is CASSIAGEGDYGYTF.

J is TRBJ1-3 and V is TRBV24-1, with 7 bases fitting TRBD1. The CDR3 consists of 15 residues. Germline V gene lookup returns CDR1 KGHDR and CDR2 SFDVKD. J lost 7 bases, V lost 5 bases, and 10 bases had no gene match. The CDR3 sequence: CATSGSWTGGNTIYF. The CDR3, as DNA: TGTGCCACCAGTGGTTCCTGGACAGGCGGGAACACCATATATTTT.